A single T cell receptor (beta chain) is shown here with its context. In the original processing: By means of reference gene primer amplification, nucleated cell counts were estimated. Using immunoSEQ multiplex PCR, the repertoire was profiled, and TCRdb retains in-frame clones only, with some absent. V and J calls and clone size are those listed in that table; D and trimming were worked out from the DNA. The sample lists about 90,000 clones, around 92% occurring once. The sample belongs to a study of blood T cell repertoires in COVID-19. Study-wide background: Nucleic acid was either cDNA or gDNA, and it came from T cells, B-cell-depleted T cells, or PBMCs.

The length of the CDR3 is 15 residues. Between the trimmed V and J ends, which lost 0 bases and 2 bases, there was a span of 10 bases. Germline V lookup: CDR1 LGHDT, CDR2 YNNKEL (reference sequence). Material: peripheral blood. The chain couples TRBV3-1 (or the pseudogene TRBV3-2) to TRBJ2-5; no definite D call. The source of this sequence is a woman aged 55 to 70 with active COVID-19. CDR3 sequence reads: CASSQDHRRQETQYF. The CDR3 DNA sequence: TGTGCCAGCAGCCAAGATCACCGCAGGCAAGAGACCCAGTACTTC.